This T cell receptor beta chain is drawn from a study of CD8 T cells in ankylosing spondylitis (dated by TCRdb to 2015 to 2018). For the wider study: To find TCR variants linked to disease, the study profiled T cell receptor beta repertoires in ankylosing spondylitis patients and healthy donors. Peripheral blood was sampled, and synovial fluid was also collected from ankylosing spondylitis patients. The whole study cohort included under 140 healthy donors and roughly 24 ankylosing spondylitis patients.

Overall study results and their limits: The disease-linked clones showed a CD8+ phenotype and occurred at relatively low frequencies in peripheral blood. Some TCR beta motif variants had previously been reported in synovial fluid and blood of reactive arthritis patients, which suggested common disease-initiation mechanisms. The disease-linked clones were reported as significantly enriched in matched synovial fluid samples from ankylosing spondylitis patients. A TCR beta motif made up of several highly homologous amino acid variants appeared to be characteristic of blood from ankylosing spondylitis patients.

There are many counts of this clonotype. Its antigen specificity is not known. The input lacks base qualities; no much larger clone sits a single base away. CDR1 and CDR2 are drawn from the germline V gene: LGHNA, YSLEER. The germline V end is reduced by 0 bases and the J end by 3 bases; junction bases left unmatched: 6. The CDR3 measures 17 amino acids from cysteine to phenylalanine. The read is trimmed to its CDR3 DNA, 51 bases read in frame from base 1. The instrument given in TCRdb is Illumina HiSeq 2500. TCR beta libraries were prepared by quantitative 5'-RACE with molecular barcodes. Concerning the study's data processing: To identify disease-linked TCR variants, a new computational method was used, one built on a probabilistic model of VDJ rearrangement. TCRdb reworked the public reads: Q25 trimming with fastp, MiXCR clone assembly, productive beta chains retained. Rows merge per CDR3 protein into single entries with the most common DNA and genes. The V and J calls reflect TCRdb's pipeline rather than the authors' work. This sample is represented by about 130,000 distinct CDR3 sequences; over 6.5% of them were singletons. The ten biggest clones cover 12% of the sample.

The sequence was obtained from a male donor with ankylosing spondylitis or in good health (not recorded which). The sequence links TRBV4-3 to TRBJ2-1, with 9 central nucleotides matching TRBD2. The sample taken for sequencing was blood, either unsorted or a sorted T cell fraction (not recorded which). For the CDR3, the sequence is CASSQDKGTSYYNEQFF. DNA sequence: TGCGCCAGCAGCCAAGATAAGGGGACTAGCTACTACAATGAGCAGTTCTTC.